The clone carrying this T cell receptor (beta chain) was observed at least ten times. The time point here: persistent/refractory GD, antithyroid drugs over 5 years with positive TRAb. PBMCs were the source of the RNA used for TCR sequencing. The CDR3 has 19 amino acids. Germline V lookup: CDR1 MDHEN, CDR2 SYDVKM. V lost 4 bases, J lost 3 bases, and 15 bases stayed unmatched. These data come from a study of regulatory T cells in long-lasting Graves disease. Arm-PCR of CDR3 regions and iRepertoire HTBI primers were used to build TCR beta libraries. TCRdb re-derived calls from the multiplex PCR reads in MiXCR, one entry per CDR3 protein. The table shows about 470,000 distinct CDR3 sequences, with around 21% occurring only once.

This clonotype was obtained from a female donor with Graves disease. Sample: peripheral blood mononuclear cells (PBMCs), taken when the disease was refractory, from a patient treated with antithyroid drugs. The V gene is TRBV28, the J gene TRBJ2-7, with 13 bases lining up with TRBD2. This CDR3 reads CASSSLSLAGGPFHYEQYF. The CDR3 region has the DNA TGTGCCAGCAGTTCCCTCTCACTAGCGGGAGGGCCGTTCCACTACGAGCAGTACTTC.